These 10 T cell receptor beta chains were sequenced from one sample in a study of monozygotic twins with inflammatory bowel disease. Reprocessing the 5' RACE reads, TCRdb reports a single entry for every CDR3 protein and omits DNA. The table counts 210,000 or so distinct CDR3 sequences; roughly 8% lies in the top ten. The sample consisted of blood. All receptors come from a human donor with ulcerative colitis or Crohn's disease, or a healthy co-twin of an affected twin (not recorded which).

The chain is built from TRBV4-1 and TRBJ1-4. The CDR3 has 12 residues. Germline CDR1 reads MGHRA; CDR2 reads YSYEKL. CDR3 sequence: CATSEASEKLFF.

The chain links TRBV5-1 to TRBJ2-7; TCRdb gives TRBD1 as the D gene, but with no DNA this cannot be confirmed. The CDR3 length is 14 residues. CDR1 is SGHRS, CDR2 YFSETQ, per germline. The CDR3 loop reads CASSVTGGSYEQYF.

The V call is TRBV7-2, the J call TRBJ2-6; checking the TCRdb D call of TRBD2 is not possible without DNA. This CDR3 is 17 amino acids long. Per germline, CDR1 SGHTA and CDR2 FQGNSA. This CDR3 is CASSLKRTLPGANVLTF.

This CDR3 reads CSARDRTGERGTYEQYF. The chain recombines TRBV20-1 with TRBJ2-7; the D call of TRBD1 rests on TCRdb alone, since no DNA is present to check it. This CDR3 region has 17 residues. Germline V gene lookup returns CDR1 DFQATT and CDR2 SNEGSKA (reference sequence).

The V call is TRBV27, the J call TRBJ1-6; TCRdb returns TRBD1, unconfirmable since there is no DNA. The germline CDR1 and CDR2 sequences are MNHEY and SMNVEV (reference sequence). CDR3 length: 17 residues. The CDR3 loop reads CASSLGAGQAVNSPLHF.

V is TRBV5-5 and J is TRBJ2-1. CDR1 is SGHKS and CDR2 is YYEKEE in the germline V gene (reference sequence). The CDR3 loop spans 13 amino acids. This CDR3 is CASTDHIYNERFF.

The chain combines TRBV27 with TRBJ1-1; TCRdb names TRBD1, which stays unverified in the absence of DNA. Looked up from germline, CDR1 is MNHEY and CDR2 is SMNVEV (reference sequence). The CDR3 covers 14 residues. The CDR3 loop reads CASGSTRVNTEAFF.

The chain links TRBV6-1 to TRBJ2-3; TCRdb names TRBD1, which stays unverified in the absence of DNA. Germline V lookup: CDR1 MNHNS, CDR2 SASEGT. The CDR3 runs to 15 residues. CDR3: CASSSGTGVTDTQYF.

The chain carries TRBV2 and TRBJ2-2. The CDR3 length is 12 residues. Looked up from germline, CDR1 is SNHLY and CDR2 is FYNNEI. This chain's CDR3 is CASEDNTGELFF.

The V gene is TRBV7-2, the J gene TRBJ2-3. In germline, CDR1 is SGHTA, CDR2 FQGNSA. This CDR3 spans 13 amino acids. CDR3 in amino acids: CASSYQQTSTQYF.